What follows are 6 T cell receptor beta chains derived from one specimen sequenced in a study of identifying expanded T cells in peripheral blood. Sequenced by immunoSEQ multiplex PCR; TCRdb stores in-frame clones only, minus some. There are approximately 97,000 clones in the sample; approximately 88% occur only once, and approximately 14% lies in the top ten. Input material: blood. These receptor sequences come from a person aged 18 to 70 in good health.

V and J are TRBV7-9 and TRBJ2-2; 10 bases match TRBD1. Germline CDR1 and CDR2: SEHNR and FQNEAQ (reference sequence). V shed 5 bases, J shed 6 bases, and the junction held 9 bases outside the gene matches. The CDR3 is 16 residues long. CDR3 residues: CASSPQTGGVSGELFF. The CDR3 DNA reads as TGTGCCAGCAGCCCCCAGACAGGGGGCGTCTCCGGGGAGCTGTTTTTT.

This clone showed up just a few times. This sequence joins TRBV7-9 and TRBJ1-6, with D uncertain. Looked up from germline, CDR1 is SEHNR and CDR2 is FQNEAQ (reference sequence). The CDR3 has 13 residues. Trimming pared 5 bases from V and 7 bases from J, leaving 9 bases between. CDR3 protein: CASSPTLNSPLHF. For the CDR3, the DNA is TGTGCCAGCAGCCCGACACTGAATTCACCCCTCCACTTT. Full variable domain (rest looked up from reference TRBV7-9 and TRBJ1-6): DTGVSQNPRHKITKRGQNVTFRCDPISEHNRLYWYRQTLGQGPEFLTYFQNEAQLEKSRLLSDRFSAERPKGSFSTLEIQRTEQGDSAMYLCASSPTLNSPLHFGNGTRLTVT.

The CDR3 region is CASSVAGVVGYGYTF. The DNA for the CDR3 is TGTGCCAGCAGCGTAGCCGGGGTAGTAGGCTATGGCTACACCTTC. The chain recombines TRBV9 with TRBJ1-2; no firm D call. V was pared by 0 bases and J by 4 bases, with 13 bases between. Germline CDR1 is SGDLS and CDR2 is YYNGEE. CDR3 length equals 15 residues.

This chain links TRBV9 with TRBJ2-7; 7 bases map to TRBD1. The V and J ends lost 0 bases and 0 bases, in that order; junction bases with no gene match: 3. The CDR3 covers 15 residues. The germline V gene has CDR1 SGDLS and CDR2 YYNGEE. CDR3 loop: CASSVGGQVSYEQYF. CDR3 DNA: TGTGCCAGCAGCGTAGGAGGACAGGTCTCCTACGAGCAGTACTTC.

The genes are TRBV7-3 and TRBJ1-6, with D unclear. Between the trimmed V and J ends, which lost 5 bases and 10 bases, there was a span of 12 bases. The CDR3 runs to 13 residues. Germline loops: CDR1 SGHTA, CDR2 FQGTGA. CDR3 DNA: TGTGCCAGCAGCCCTTTCGACGGATCACCCCTCCACTTT. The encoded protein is CASSPFDGSPLHF.

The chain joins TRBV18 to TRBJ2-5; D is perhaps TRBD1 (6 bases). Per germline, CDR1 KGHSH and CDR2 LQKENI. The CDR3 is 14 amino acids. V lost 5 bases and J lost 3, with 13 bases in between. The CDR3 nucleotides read TGTGCCAGCTCAAAAGGACAGACTGAAGAGACCCAGTACTTC. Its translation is CASSKGQTEETQYF. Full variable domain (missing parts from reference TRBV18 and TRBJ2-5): NAGVMQNPRHLVRRRGQEARLRCSPMKGHSHVYWYRQLPEEGLKFMVYLQKENIIDESGMPKERFSAEFPKEGPSILRIQQVVRGDSAAYFCASSKGQTEETQYFGPGTRLLVL.